Shown below are 8 T cell receptor beta chains from a single sample sequenced in a study of OX40 agonist ivuxolimab in advanced cancers. The method was immunoSEQ multiplex PCR; TCRdb's version includes in-frame clones alone and lacks a portion of them. The sample records about 51,000 clones, roughly 90% being singletons. The source material was CD4+ or CD8+ T cells sorted from blood, sampled in a trial of the OX40 agonist ivuxolimab. The receptors come from an adult with an advanced solid tumor such as melanoma, head and neck, liver or kidney cancer.

The V and J genes are TRBV7-9 and TRBJ1-2, with 9 bases matching TRBD1. V dropped 6 bases and J dropped 3; count of bases not matched to a gene: 8. CDR3 size: 15 residues. Germline assignment: CDR1 SEHNR and CDR2 FQNEAQ (reference sequence). The CDR3 nucleotides are TGTGCCAGCAGTTCTACGGGACAGGGAGACTATGGCTACACCTTC. This sequence encodes CASSSTGQGDYGYTF.

The chain uses TRBV28 and TRBJ2-5; 11 nucleotides align to TRBD2. The germline CDR1 and CDR2 sequences are MDHEN and SYDVKM. Trimming cost V 8 bases and J 3 bases; bases outside gene matches: 8. CDR3 length: 15 residues. CDR3 in amino acids: CASGPLAGDEETQYF. CDR3 sequence (DNA): TGTGCCAGCGGCCCACTAGCGGGAGACGAAGAGACCCAGTACTTC.

The CDR3 nucleotides are TGTGCGAACAGGGGAGAATCCACAGATACGCAGTATTTT. Protein: CANRGESTDTQYF. The chain recombines TRBV21-1 with TRBJ2-3; the table gives TRBD1 as D, unverified against the DNA. TRBV21-1 is a listed pseudogene. The CDR3 has 13 residues.

The V gene is TRBV20-1, the J gene TRBJ1-1; tentative D call: TRBD1 (6 bases). Per the germline V gene, CDR1 is DFQATT and CDR2 is SNEGSKA (reference sequence). V lost 5 bases to trimming and J lost 8 bases, with 9 bases between them. The CDR3 is 10 residues long. In nucleotides, the CDR3 is TGCAGTGCTCACGACAGGGAAGCTTTCTTT. This sequence encodes CSAHDREAFF.

The rearrangement uses TRBV27 and TRBJ2-2; D ambiguous. The CDR3 is made up of 13 amino acids. CDR1 is MNHEY, CDR2 SMNVEV, per germline (reference sequence). With 2 bases removed from V and 4 bases from J, the gap between germline ends came to 5 bases. The CDR3, as DNA: TGTGCCAGCAGTTTACTCGGCACCGGGGAGCTGTTTTTT. Protein product: CASSLLGTGELFF.

This chain connects TRBV28 to TRBJ1-5, with D hard to call. Trimming removed 6 bases from V and 2 bases from J, with 5 bases in between. The CDR3 runs to 12 residues. CDR1 is MDHEN and CDR2 is SYDVKM in the germline V gene. CDR3 in DNA: TGTGCCAGCAGGTGGGGCAATCAGCCCCAGCATTTT. Amino acid sequence: CASRWGNQPQHF.

The V and J genes are TRBV5-4 and TRBJ2-5; D unresolved. The germline V and J ends were trimmed by 0 bases and 3 bases, with 9 bases remaining between them. CDR1 is SGHNT and CDR2 is YYREEE in the germline V gene (reference sequence). The CDR3 has 14 residues. In DNA, the CDR3 is TGTGCCAGCAGCTTGGCGACAAGAGAAGAGACCCAGTACTTC. This encodes CASSLATREETQYF.

The chain has TRBV4-1 and TRBJ2-1; 7 positions agree with TRBD2. This CDR3 is 15 amino acids long. V lost 1 base, J lost 9 bases, and 9 bases stayed unmatched. Germline-derived CDR1 and CDR2 are MGHRA and YSYEKL. The CDR3 sequence is CASSQGRGLPFEQFF. In DNA, the CDR3 is TGCGCCAGCAGCCAAGGGAGGGGACTACCCTTTGAGCAGTTCTTC.